The rows below give T cell receptor beta chains drawn from one sample of a study of molecular identifiers for immune sequencing clone quantification. TCRdb re-derived calls from the PCR reads in MiXCR, one entry per CDR3 protein. The sample comprises approximately 41,000 distinct CDR3 sequences, 19% of which are singletons, and less than 1.2% rests with the top ten. The specimen was naive CD8+ T cells from blood, with Jurkat cell RNA spiked in. All receptors come from a human donor in good health. Some libraries in this study had Jurkat cell RNA spiked in. Both conserved end residues are trimmed from each CDR3. Some rows mark clone size as missing; the rest say once, few, many or name a class of expanded clone.

j_gene,abundance,v_gene,CDR3aa
TRBJ2-5,many,TRBV4-1,ASSQVRTGETQY
TRBJ2-1,few,TRBV20-1,SAIQVTYNEQF
TRBJ2-7,many,TRBV11-2,ASSLVSGRAREQY
TRBJ2-3,many,TRBV12-3/TRBV12-4,ASSFGNTDTQY
TRBJ1-1,many,TRBV11-3,ASSLAPLTKKAF
TRBJ1-6,many,TRBV27,ASSSDANASYNSPLH
TRBJ1-5,many,TRBV12-3/TRBV12-4,ASSPTGNNQPQH
TRBJ1-5,many,TRBV5-1,ASSLEQAGQPQH
TRBJ2-1,many,TRBV30,AWSDGLAGPFNNEQF
TRBJ2-7,many,TRBV7-6,ASSPVSTDYEQY
TRBJ2-7,many,TRBV11-2,ASSFSADPR
TRBJ2-3,many,TRBV7-2,ASSLGGFEADTQY
TRBJ1-1,many,TRBV5-6,ASSLAASKRQGLEAF
TRBJ2-1,many,TRBV6-1,ASSPPNEQF
TRBJ1-1,many,TRBV4-1,ASSQRQSTEAF
TRBJ1-2,many,TRBV6-2/TRBV6-3,ASSADSGGYT
TRBJ2-7,many,TRBV6-5,ASGTSGTGVYEQY
TRBJ2-5,-,TRBV27,ASGTYGGMDETQY
TRBJ2-7,-,TRBV28,ASSSQDYAGVEQY
TRBJ2-7,once,TRBV27,ASARQGDYEQY
TRBJ2-7,-,TRBV7-9,ASSPRRSGASEQY
TRBJ1-1,-,TRBV29-1,SARDRGHNAGQAF
TRBJ2-2,many,TRBV30,ACPTGGTHTGELF
TRBJ2-7,-,TRBV28,ASSPRLSYEQY
TRBJ1-1,-,TRBV7-9,ASSLPQSPGRNTEAF
TRBJ2-2,many,TRBV19,ASSPPDWQDDTTGELF
TRBJ2-3,many,TRBV7-6,ASSFPTGGEDTQY
TRBJ2-1,many,TRBV6-2/TRBV6-3,ASRETGSSYNEQF
TRBJ1-1,few,TRBV29-1,RAGTGTTEAF
TRBJ1-1,-,TRBV4-3,ASSQDEGTNTEAF
TRBJ2-7,many,TRBV20-1,SARDMRGSRDEQY
TRBJ2-7,many,TRBV7-9,ASSLEAGVENYEQY
TRBJ2-7,-,TRBV2,ASSETSGRILHEQY
TRBJ1-5,many,TRBV20-1,SARDVGRDQPQH
TRBJ2-7,many,TRBV7-9,ASSSSGVYEQY
TRBJ2-7,many,TRBV28,ASSPRMAFSYEQY
TRBJ1-4,-,TRBV2,ASRSTQQENEKLF
TRBJ1-4,many,TRBV19,ASSIGASELF
TRBJ2-3,-,TRBV5-4,AVTERGGEVDTQY
TRBJ1-5,-,TRBV12-3/TRBV12-4,ASTEGLNQPQH
TRBJ2-7,many,TRBV2,ASSVSGSYEQY
TRBJ2-5,many,TRBV10-3,AIKGVGQETQY
TRBJ2-3,many,TRBV4-3,ASSQDWGGADTQY
TRBJ1-1,many,TRBV12-3/TRBV12-4,ASSLVVGNTEAF
TRBJ1-2,many,TRBV12-3/TRBV12-4,ASSPTNSIALYGYT
TRBJ2-3,many,TRBV6-6,AIQTETDTQY
TRBJ2-3,many,TRBV6-1,ASSEVTIGSTDTQY
TRBJ2-3,medium-sized,TRBV29-1,SVENLPSDTQY
TRBJ2-3,many,TRBV24-1,ATSDYQGRRDTQY
TRBJ2-2,-,TRBV3-1,ASSPAEGWNTGELF